This TCR beta chain was identified during a study of blood T cell repertoires in COVID-19. For the study at large: Acute and convalescent COVID-19 samples came from the United States, Italy and Spain. T cells, B-cell-depleted T cells, or PBMCs supplied cDNA or gDNA.

As handled by the study authors: Estimation of nucleated cell counts relied on the amplification of reference gene primers. Sequencing was performed with immunoSEQ multiplex PCR; in TCRdb, only in-frame clones are kept and a portion is missing. V, J and clone size reflect that table, while D and trimming were determined from the DNA. The sample includes about 99,000 clones, roughly 84% of them seen just once. CDR1 and CDR2 (germline): SGHRS, YFSETQ. The CDR3 consists of 16 residues. V lost 7 bases to trimming and J lost 10 bases; unmatched junction nucleotides: 12. The rearrangement joins TRBV5-1 to TRBJ1-6; 12 bases fit TRBD1. The material sequenced was peripheral blood. This clonotype was sampled from a man between 65 and 85 years old with active or convalescent COVID-19. CDR3 residues: CASATFSGTGGSPLHF. The CDR3 nucleotides are TGCGCCAGCGCGACTTTTTCCGGGACAGGGGGCTCACCCCTCCACTTT.